This entry concerns a single T cell receptor (beta chain). This sample is drawn from a study of blood T cell repertoires in COVID-19. V gave up 0 bases and J gave up 3 bases, with 18 bases separating them. Germline CDR1 SGHRS, CDR2 YFSETQ. The CDR3 length is 17 residues. TCRdb's table, derived via immunoSEQ multiplex PCR, lists solely in-frame clones and lacks some. This table has 100,000 to 150,000 clones, roughly four fifths appearing once. This rearrangement joins TRBV5-1 to TRBJ1-1, with a weak D call TRBD1 (6 bases). The clonotype comes from a woman between 45 and 65 years old with acute or convalescent COVID-19. Sample: peripheral blood. The CDR3 region is CASSLGGRGILDTEAFF. For the CDR3, the DNA is TGCGCCAGCAGCTTGGGAGGCAGGGGAATTTTAGACACTGAAGCTTTCTTT.